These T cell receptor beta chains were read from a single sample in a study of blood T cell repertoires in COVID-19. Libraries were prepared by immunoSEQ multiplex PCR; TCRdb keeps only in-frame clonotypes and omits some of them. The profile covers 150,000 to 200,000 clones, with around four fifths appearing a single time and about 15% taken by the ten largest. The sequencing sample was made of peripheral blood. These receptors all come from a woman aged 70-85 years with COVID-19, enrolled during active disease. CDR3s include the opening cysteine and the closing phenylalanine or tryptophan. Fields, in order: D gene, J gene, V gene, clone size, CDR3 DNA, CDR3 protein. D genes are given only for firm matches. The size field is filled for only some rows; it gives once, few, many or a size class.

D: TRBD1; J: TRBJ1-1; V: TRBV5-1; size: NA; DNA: TGCGCCAGCAGCTTAGGGACAGGGCCAAGAACTGAAGCTTTCTTT; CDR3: CASSLGTGPRTEAFF
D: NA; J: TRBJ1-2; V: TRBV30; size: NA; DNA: TGTGCCTGGAGTGAATCAGGGGCGGACTATGGCTACACCTTC; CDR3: CAWSESGADYGYTF
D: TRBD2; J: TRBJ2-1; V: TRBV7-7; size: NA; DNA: TGTGCCAGCAGCCAGGGACTAGTCGATGAGCAGTTCTTC; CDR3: CASSQGLVDEQFF
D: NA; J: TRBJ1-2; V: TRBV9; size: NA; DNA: TGTGCCAGCAGCCAGAATGCGGAAAGAGGTGGCTACACCTTC; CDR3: CASSQNAERGGYTF
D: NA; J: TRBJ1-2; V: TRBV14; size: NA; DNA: TGTGCCAGCAGCCCAGGGATTTTCATCAACTATGGCTACACCTTC; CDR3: CASSPGIFINYGYTF
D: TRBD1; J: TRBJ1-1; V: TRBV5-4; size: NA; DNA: TGTGCCAGCAGCTCAGGACAGGGTGGCACTGAAGCTTTCTTT; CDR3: CASSSGQGGTEAFF
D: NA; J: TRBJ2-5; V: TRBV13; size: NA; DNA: TGTGCCAGCAGCAGGGAGCAAGAGACCCAGTACTTC; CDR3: CASSREQETQYF
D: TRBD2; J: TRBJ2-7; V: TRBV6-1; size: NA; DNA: TGTGCCAGCAGTGAAGTGGGAGGGGTGGCCTACGAGCAGTACTTC; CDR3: CASSEVGGVAYEQYF
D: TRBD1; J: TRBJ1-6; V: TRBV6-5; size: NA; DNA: TGTGCCAGCATCCAGGACAGGGGAAGTAATTCACCCCTCCACTTT; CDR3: CASIQDRGSNSPLHF
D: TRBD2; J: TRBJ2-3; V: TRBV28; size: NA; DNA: TGTGCCAGCAGTTCTCGAGCGGGGGCCACAGATACGCAGTATTTT; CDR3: CASSSRAGATDTQYF
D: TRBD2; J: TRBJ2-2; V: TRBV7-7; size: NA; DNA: TGTGCCAGCAGCTTAGGGACTAGCTCAGCTGGGGAGCTGTTTTTT; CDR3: CASSLGTSSAGELFF
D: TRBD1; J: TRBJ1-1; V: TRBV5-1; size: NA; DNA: TGCGCCAGCAGCTTGGAGGCAGGGGGCGGGTCTGAAGCTTTCTTT; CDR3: CASSLEAGGGSEAFF
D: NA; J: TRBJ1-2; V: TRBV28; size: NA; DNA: TGTGCCAGCAGTTTATCTCCTAGGGGAAACGGCTACACCTTC; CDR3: CASSLSPRGNGYTF
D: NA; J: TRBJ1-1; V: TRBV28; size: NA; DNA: TGTGCCACTGGAATTGGGGGGATGAACACTGAAGCTTTCTTT; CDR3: CATGIGGMNTEAFF
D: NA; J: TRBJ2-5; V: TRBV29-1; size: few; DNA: TGCAGCGTTGAACCACAGCAAGAGACCCAGTACTTC; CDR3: CSVEPQQETQYF
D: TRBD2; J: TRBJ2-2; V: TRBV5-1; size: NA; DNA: TGCGCCAGCAGCTTGGGACTAGCGGGAGTTGGTACCGGGGAGCTGTTTTTT; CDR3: CASSLGLAGVGTGELFF
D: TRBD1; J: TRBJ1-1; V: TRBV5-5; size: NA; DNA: TGTGCCAGCAGCCCCAACAGGGGGCAAGAGACTGAAGCTTTCTTT; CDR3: CASSPNRGQETEAFF
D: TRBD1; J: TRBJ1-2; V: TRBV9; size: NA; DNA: TGTGCCAGCAGCAGAGGACAGGGCAACTATGGCTACACCTTC; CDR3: CASSRGQGNYGYTF
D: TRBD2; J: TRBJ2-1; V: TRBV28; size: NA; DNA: TGTGCCAGCAGCCCGGGGGGTACGCACAATGAGCAGTTCTTC; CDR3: CASSPGGTHNEQFF
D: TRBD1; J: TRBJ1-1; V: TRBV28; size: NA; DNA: TGTGCCAGCAGTTGGGACAGGGGCCGACCTGAAGCTTTCTTT; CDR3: CASSWDRGRPEAFF
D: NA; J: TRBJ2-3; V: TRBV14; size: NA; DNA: TGTGCCAGCAGCCAAATCTGGGGAGTGGCAGATACGCAGTATTTT; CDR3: CASSQIWGVADTQYF
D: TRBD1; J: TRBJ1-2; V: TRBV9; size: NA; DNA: TGTGCCAGCAGCGTAATCGGGACAGGGGCAGATGGCTACACCTTC; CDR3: CASSVIGTGADGYTF
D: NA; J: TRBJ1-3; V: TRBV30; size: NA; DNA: TGTGCAGCCACGAGCTCTGGAAACACCATATATTTT; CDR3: CAATSSGNTIYF
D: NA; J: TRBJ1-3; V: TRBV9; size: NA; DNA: TGTGCCAGCAGCCCTAGCTCGGGGACTGGAAACACCATATATTTT; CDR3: CASSPSSGTGNTIYF
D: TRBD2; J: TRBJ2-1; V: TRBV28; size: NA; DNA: TGTGCCAGCAGCCCGCGCCGCGGGACTAGCGGGAGGGGGGAGCAGTTCTTC; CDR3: CASSPRRGTSGRGEQFF
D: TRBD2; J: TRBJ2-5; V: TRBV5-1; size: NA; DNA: TGCGCCAGCAGCCCCACAGCGGGAGGGGAAGAGACCCAGTACTTC; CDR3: CASSPTAGGEETQYF
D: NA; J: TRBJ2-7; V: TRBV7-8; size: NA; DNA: TGTGCCAGCAGCCCCCATAGAAGATTCTACGAGCAGTACTTC; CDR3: CASSPHRRFYEQYF
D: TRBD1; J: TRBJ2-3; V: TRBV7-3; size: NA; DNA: TGTGCCAGCAGCTCGACAGGGTTCGGCACAGATACGCAGTATTTT; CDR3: CASSSTGFGTDTQYF
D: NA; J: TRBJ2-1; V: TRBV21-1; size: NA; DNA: TGTGCCGGCCCCCACACTAGCGGGACTTTTGAGCAGTTCTTC; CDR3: CAGPHTSGTFEQFF
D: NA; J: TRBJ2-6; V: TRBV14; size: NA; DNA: TGTGCCAGCAGCCTCATAGGGGGCTCTGGGGCCAACGTCCTGACTTTC; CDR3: CASSLIGGSGANVLTF
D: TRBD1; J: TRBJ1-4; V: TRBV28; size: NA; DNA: TGTGCCAGCAGTCCCACCGGGACAGGGAATGAAAAACTGTTTTTT; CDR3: CASSPTGTGNEKLFF
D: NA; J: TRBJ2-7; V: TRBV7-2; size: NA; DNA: TGTGCCAGCAGCTCTCCGGGTCGGACTCCCTACGAGCAGTACTTC; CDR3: CASSSPGRTPYEQYF
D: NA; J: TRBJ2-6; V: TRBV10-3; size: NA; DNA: TGTGCCTTTTACAGCCGCTCTGGGGCCAACGTCCTGACTTTC; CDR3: CAFYSRSGANVLTF
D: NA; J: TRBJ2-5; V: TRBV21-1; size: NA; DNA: TGTGCCAGCAGCTCTGAAAAAAGGGGGGGGCAACGGTACCAAGAGACCCAGTACTTC; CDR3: CASSSEKRGGQRYQETQYF
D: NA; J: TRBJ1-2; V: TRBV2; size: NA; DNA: TGTGCCAACCAAAAACCTGGGACACCCAGTAACTATGGCTACACCTTC; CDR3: CANQKPGTPSNYGYTF
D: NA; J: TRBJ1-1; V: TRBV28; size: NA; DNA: TGTGCCAGCCTTCCGGGGGGGGACAACACTGAAGCTTTCTTT; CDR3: CASLPGGDNTEAFF
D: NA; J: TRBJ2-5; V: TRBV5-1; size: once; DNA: TGCGCCAGCAGCTTGGGACAGTTTCAAGAGACCCAGTACTTC; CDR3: CASSLGQFQETQYF
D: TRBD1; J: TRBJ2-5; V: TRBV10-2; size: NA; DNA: TGCGCCAGCAGTGAGTCTATACCGGGACAGGGCCAAGAGACCCAGTACTTC; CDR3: CASSESIPGQGQETQYF
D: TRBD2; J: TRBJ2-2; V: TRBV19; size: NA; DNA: TGTGCCAGTAGTACCCGCCCTTTCGCGGGAGGGCGTTCTAACGGGGAGCTGTTTTTT; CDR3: CASSTRPFAGGRSNGELFF
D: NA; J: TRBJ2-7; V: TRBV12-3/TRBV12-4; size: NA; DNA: TGTGCCAGCCAGTCGCAGGGATACTACGAGCAGTACTTC; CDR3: CASQSQGYYEQYF
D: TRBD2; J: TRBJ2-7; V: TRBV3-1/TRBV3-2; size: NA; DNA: TGTGCCAGCAGCCAAGCTGCGACTAGCGAGTTCATCTTC; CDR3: CASSQAATSEFIF
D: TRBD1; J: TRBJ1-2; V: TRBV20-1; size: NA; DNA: TGCAGTGCTAGTACAGGGGCGATCTATGGCTACACCTTC; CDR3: CSASTGAIYGYTF
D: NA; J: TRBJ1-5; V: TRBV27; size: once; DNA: TGTGCCAGCAGCGGGGAGTATAGCAATCAGCCCCAGCATTTT; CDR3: CASSGEYSNQPQHF
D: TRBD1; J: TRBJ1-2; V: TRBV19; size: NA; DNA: TGTGCCAGTTCCGGACAGGGAATCTATGGCTACACCTTC; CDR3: CASSGQGIYGYTF
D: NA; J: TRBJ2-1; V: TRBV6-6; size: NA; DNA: TGTGCCAGCAGTCCCCCGAGCTCCTACAATGAGCAGTTCTTC; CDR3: CASSPPSSYNEQFF
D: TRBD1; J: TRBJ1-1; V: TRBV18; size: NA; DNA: TGTGCCAGCTCACCATACAGGGGGCGGAACACTGAAGCTTTCTTT; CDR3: CASSPYRGRNTEAFF
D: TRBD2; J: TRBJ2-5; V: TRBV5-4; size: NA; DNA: TGTGCCAGCAGCCCCGGGGTAGCGGGGGGGCAAGAGACCCAGTACTTC; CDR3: CASSPGVAGGQETQYF
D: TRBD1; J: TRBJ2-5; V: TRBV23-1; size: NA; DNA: TGCGCCAGCAGTCAATCCCTCAGGACAGGGAGCAAGACCCAGTACTTC; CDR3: CASSQSLRTGSKTQYF